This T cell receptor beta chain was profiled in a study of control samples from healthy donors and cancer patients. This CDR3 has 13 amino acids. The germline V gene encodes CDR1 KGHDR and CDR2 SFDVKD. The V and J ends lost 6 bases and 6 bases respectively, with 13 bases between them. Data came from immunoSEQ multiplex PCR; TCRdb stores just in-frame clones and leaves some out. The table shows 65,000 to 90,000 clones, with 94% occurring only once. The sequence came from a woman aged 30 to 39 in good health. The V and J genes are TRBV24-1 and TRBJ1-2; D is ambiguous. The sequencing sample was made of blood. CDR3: CATSRADRNGYTF. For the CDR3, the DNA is TGTGCCACCAGTAGAGCCGACCGGAATGGCTACACCTTC.